Listed below are T cell receptor beta chains from one sample, sequenced in a study of blood T cell repertoires in COVID-19. TCRdb's copy holds only in-frame clones and misses some; the assay was immunoSEQ multiplex PCR. The data contain some 160,000 clones, 79% of them singletons. Sequencing used peripheral blood. All receptors derive from a man aged 50 or older with active or convalescent COVID-19. The CDR3 runs from the conserved cysteine through the conserved F or W. The D gene is left open where the match is weak. Clone size is given for some rows only: seen once, a few or many times, or a class if the clone is expanded.

NA | TRBJ2-7 | TRBV28 | TRBD2 | TGTGCCAGCAGTTTACTAGCGGGAGGACGAAACTTTGACTACGAGCAGTACTTC | CASSLLAGGRNFDYEQYF
NA | TRBJ2-3 | TRBV19 | NA | TGTGCCAGTAGTATAGGGGGAGTGAGCACAGATACGCAGTATTTT | CASSIGGVSTDTQYF
few | TRBJ2-7 | TRBV7-9 | NA | TGTGCCAGCAGCCCCACAAACTACGAGCAGTACTTC | CASSPTNYEQYF
NA | TRBJ2-7 | TRBV21-1 | NA | TGTGCCAGCAGCAAAAGCATGGGGACAGGGTCCTACGAGCAGTACTTC | CASSKSMGTGSYEQYF
NA | TRBJ2-1 | TRBV19 | NA | TGTGCCAGTAGTACCGAGGACTTCTCCTACAATGAGCAGTTCTTC | CASSTEDFSYNEQFF
NA | TRBJ2-3 | TRBV7-6 | TRBD2 | TGTGCCAGCAGCTTATTAGCGGGATCTAGCACAGATACGCAGTATTTT | CASSLLAGSSTDTQYF
NA | TRBJ2-1 | TRBV20-1 | NA | TGCAGTGTAAGAGGTGGTAATGAGCAGTTCTTC | CSVRGGNEQFF
NA | TRBJ2-7 | TRBV19 | TRBD1 | TGTGCCAGTAGTCGCTGGACAGGGGGCGACGAGCAGTACTTC | CASSRWTGGDEQYF
NA | TRBJ2-5 | TRBV5-5 | TRBD2 | TGTGCCAGCAGCTTGCTCCTAGCGGGTCAAGAGACCCAGTACTTC | CASSLLLAGQETQYF
NA | TRBJ2-3 | TRBV27 | TRBD2 | TGTGCCAGCAGTTTAGGGGGAGGGAGCACAGATACGCAGTATTTT | CASSLGGGSTDTQYF
NA | TRBJ2-4 | TRBV6-6 | NA | TGTGCCAGCAGCACATCCAAAAACATTCAGTACTTC | CASSTSKNIQYF
NA | TRBJ1-1 | TRBV3-1/TRBV3-2 | TRBD1 | TGTGCCAGCAACGGACAGGGGAGGACTGAAGCTTTCTTT | CASNGQGRTEAFF
NA | TRBJ1-5 | TRBV24-1 | NA | TGTGCCACCAGTGACCCACTACTTAGCAATCAGCCCCAGCATTTT | CATSDPLLSNQPQHF
NA | TRBJ1-5 | TRBV16 | NA | TGTGCCAGCAGCCAATCGCTCAGGGCTTGGGGGCCCCAGCATTTT | CASSQSLRAWGPQHF
NA | TRBJ2-1 | TRBV11-3 | TRBD2 | TGTGCCAGCAGCTTAGCCGGGAGGGGTACCTACAATGAGCAGTTCTTC | CASSLAGRGTYNEQFF
NA | TRBJ2-1 | TRBV19 | NA | TGTGCCAGTAGATTTAGGGACATTACCCCCTCCAATGAGCAGTTCTTC | CASRFRDITPSNEQFF
NA | TRBJ2-4 | TRBV7-2 | TRBD2 | TGTGCCAGCAGCGACTTGACTAGCGGGGTAGCCAAAAACATTCAGTACTTC | CASSDLTSGVAKNIQYF
NA | TRBJ2-7 | TRBV24-1 | TRBD2 | TGTGCCACCAGTGATTTTTCTAGCGGGAGGCGGGAGCAGTACTTC | CATSDFSSGRREQYF
NA | TRBJ1-1 | TRBV5-4 | NA | TGTGCCAGCAGCCCGCCAGGGAGGGGGGTGGACACTGAAGCTTTCTTT | CASSPPGRGVDTEAFF
NA | TRBJ2-7 | TRBV6-5 | NA | TGTGCCAGCAGGCCCGAACAGGGTCGCGACGAGCAGTACTTC | CASRPEQGRDEQYF
NA | TRBJ2-2 | TRBV27 | TRBD2 | TGTGCCAGCACGATTTTAGCGGGAGTGGTCGGGGAGCTGTTTTTT | CASTILAGVVGELFF
NA | TRBJ2-5 | TRBV5-4 | TRBD2 | TGTGCCAGCAGCGATGGAGCTAGCGGGAGGGCAGAGACCCAGTACTTC | CASSDGASGRAETQYF
NA | TRBJ1-4 | TRBV27 | TRBD1 | TGTGCCAGCAGTTTCTATGGACAGGGTGGTGAAAAACTGTTTTTT | CASSFYGQGGEKLFF
NA | TRBJ2-1 | TRBV5-4 | NA | TGTGCCAGCAGCTTGTCTCTCTACAATGAGCAGTTCTTC | CASSLSLYNEQFF
NA | TRBJ2-3 | TRBV6-5 | TRBD1 | TGTGCCAGCACCGACAGGGCCACAGATACGCAGTATTTT | CASTDRATDTQYF
NA | TRBJ1-1 | TRBV18 | NA | TGTGCCAGCTCACCACTGGGGGCAGCCACTGAAGCTTTCTTT | CASSPLGAATEAFF
NA | TRBJ1-3 | TRBV9 | NA | TGTGCCAGCAGCGGAATTCCAGGGTCCTCTGGAAACACCATATATTTT | CASSGIPGSSGNTIYF
NA | TRBJ1-1 | TRBV11-3 | NA | TGTGCCAGCAGCTTAGCAGGGGCCGACACTGAAGCTTTCTTT | CASSLAGADTEAFF
NA | TRBJ2-5 | TRBV28 | TRBD2 | TGTGCCAGCAGTTTTCCCTCGGGCGGGGGGCGCGCGGAGACCCAGTACTTC | CASSFPSGGGRAETQYF
few | TRBJ2-1 | TRBV7-3 | TRBD2 | TGTGCCAGCAGCTTAGGACTAGTCCCCTACAATGAGCAGTTCTTC | CASSLGLVPYNEQFF
NA | TRBJ1-5 | TRBV28 | TRBD1 | TGTGCCAGCAGTTGGACAGGCTATCAGCCCCAGCATTTT | CASSWTGYQPQHF
NA | TRBJ2-5 | TRBV5-4 | NA | TGTGCCAGCAGCTTTTTACTAGGAGGGGTAAAAGAGACCCAGTACTTC | CASSFLLGGVKETQYF
NA | TRBJ1-2 | TRBV5-4 | NA | TGTGCCAGCAGACTAACAGGGTTCAATGGCTACACCTTC | CASRLTGFNGYTF
NA | TRBJ2-7 | TRBV6-5 | NA | TGTGCCAGCAGTCGCGGTCACAACTACGAGCAGTACTTC | CASSRGHNYEQYF
NA | TRBJ2-3 | TRBV5-1 | TRBD2 | TGCGCCAGCAGCTTGACTAGCGGGAGAACAGATACGCAGTATTTT | CASSLTSGRTDTQYF
NA | TRBJ2-7 | TRBV21-1 | NA | TGTGCCAGCAGTCCCGGGACAGTCTACGAGCAGTACTTC | CASSPGTVYEQYF
few | TRBJ1-4 | TRBV19 | NA | TGTGCCAGTAGTATAGATCAAGAGGGTTCGGGTGAAAAACTGTTTTTT | CASSIDQEGSGEKLFF
NA | TRBJ2-1 | TRBV19 | NA | TGTGCCAGTAGTATAGGTGCTGGGGGCCCTCCTCCACCGGCGGGTAGCGTATCCTACAATGAGCAGTTCTTC | CASSIGAGGPPPPAGSVSYNEQFF
once | TRBJ2-7 | TRBV6-1 | TRBD2 | TGTGCCAGCAGTGAATTGTCGGGAGGGCCGTGGAACGAGCAGTACTTC | CASSELSGGPWNEQYF
once | TRBJ2-7 | TRBV4-1 | NA | TGCGCCAGCAGCCCCTTCCCACTGCGGGACTCCTACGAGCAGTACTTC | CASSPFPLRDSYEQYF
NA | TRBJ2-3 | TRBV19 | NA | TGTGCCAGTACAGACAGGTCCACCGTCGGCACAGATACGCAGTATTTT | CASTDRSTVGTDTQYF
NA | TRBJ2-6 | TRBV5-4 | NA | TGTGCCAGCAGCTTAGCAACAGCCTCTGGGGCCAACGTCCTGACTTTC | CASSLATASGANVLTF
once | TRBJ2-1 | TRBV5-1 | TRBD2 | TGCGCCAGCATTGGTCTAGCGGGGGTTGTCAATGAGCAGTTCTTC | CASIGLAGVVNEQFF
NA | TRBJ2-2 | TRBV6-5 | TRBD1 | TGTGCCAGCAGCTCCGGGACAGGCTTTGGCGGGGAGCTGTTTTTT | CASSSGTGFGGELFF
NA | TRBJ2-1 | TRBV11-2 | TRBD1 | TGTGCCAGCAGCTCAGGGGGTAGCTCCTACAATGAGCAGTTCTTC | CASSSGGSSYNEQFF
NA | TRBJ2-5 | TRBV12-5 | TRBD2 | TGTGCTAGTGGTTTTAGCGGGGTAGAGACCCAGTACTTC | CASGFSGVETQYF
few | TRBJ2-1 | TRBV28 | NA | TGTGCCAGCACAACTGGCGGGGTCAATGAGCAGTTCTTC | CASTTGGVNEQFF
NA | TRBJ2-7 | TRBV27 | NA | TGTGCCAGCTCGGGGGGCGGTTACGAGCAGTACTTC | CASSGGGYEQYF
NA | TRBJ1-2 | TRBV10-2 | TRBD1 | TGCGCCAGCAGCGTTGACAGGGGCTATGGCTACACCTTC | CASSVDRGYGYTF